The rows below give T cell receptor beta chains drawn from one sample of a study of cytotoxic CD8 clonotypes in ibrutinib-treated CLL. The method was immunoSEQ multiplex PCR; TCRdb's version includes in-frame clones alone and lacks a portion of them. The sample includes approximately 170,000 clones, roughly 90% of them seen just once. Sequencing used PBMCs, obtained at disease progression, from a patient treated with ibrutinib. The receptors come from a human donor with chronic lymphocytic leukemia. Both conserved end residues are part of each CDR3. D genes are given only for firm matches. Where a row states a size, it is once, few, many or the class of an expanded clone; other rows omit it.

d_call clone_size j_call v_call cdr3_nt cdr3_aa
. once TRBJ2-7 TRBV5-8 TGTGCCAGCAGCCCGGACGAGGGGGGTTTCTCCTACGAGCAGTACTTC CASSPDEGGFSYEQYF
. once TRBJ2-7 TRBV15 TGTGCCACCAGCAGATCCATGAATCCCTCCTACGAGCAGTACTTC CATSRSMNPSYEQYF
. . TRBJ1-1 TRBV7-8 TGTGCCAGCAGTTCAGACAGGAACACTGAAGCTTTCTTT CASSSDRNTEAFF
TRBD1 . TRBJ2-2 TRBV7-2 TGTGCCAGCAGGAAGGGACAGGGTCACACCGGGGAGCTGTTTTTT CASRKGQGHTGELFF
. few TRBJ1-1 TRBV11-2 TGTGCCAGCAGCTTAGCGGGGGGAAACACTGAAGCTTTCTTT CASSLAGGNTEAFF
TRBD2 . TRBJ2-4 TRBV9 TGTGCCAGCAGCGTAGAGACTAGCTGGGGAGCCAAAAACATTCAGTACTTC CASSVETSWGAKNIQYF
. . TRBJ1-2 TRBV6-5 TGTGCCAGCAGTTACTCGACACTGAGCTATGGCTACACCTTC CASSYSTLSYGYTF
. . TRBJ2-7 TRBV27 TGTGCCAGCAGTGTAGGTTCATCGAGCTCCTACGAGCAGTACTTC CASSVGSSSSYEQYF
. . TRBJ2-5 TRBV5-1 TGCGCCAGCAGCTTGTACAGACAAGAGACCCAGTACTTC CASSLYRQETQYF
. few TRBJ1-1 TRBV28 TGTGCCAGCAGTTTGGTCAGTTTGAACACTGAAGCTTTCTTT CASSLVSLNTEAFF
. . TRBJ1-5 TRBV4-2 TGTGCCAGCAGCCAATTTACGGGGGGGTCTCGGCCCCAGCATTTT CASSQFTGGSRPQHF
. . TRBJ2-6 TRBV11-2 TGTGCCAGCAGCTTAGTTATCTCTGGGGCCAACGTCCTGACTTTC CASSLVISGANVLTF
. . TRBJ2-7 TRBV25-1 TGTGCCAGCACCGGTTACTACGAGCAGTACTTC CASTGYYEQYF
TRBD2 . TRBJ2-7 TRBV28 TGTGCCAGCAGTTTTCTTAGCGGGAGGCCCTCCTACGAGCAGTACTTC CASSFLSGRPSYEQYF
. . TRBJ2-7 TRBV4-1 TGCGCCAGCAGCCAAGCGGAAATAATGGGGGGTCCCTCCTACGAGCAGTACTTC CASSQAEIMGGPSYEQYF
. . TRBJ1-5 TRBV7-9 TGTGCCAGCAGCCCTTCGGGGGATCAGCCCCAGCATTTT CASSPSGDQPQHF
. few TRBJ1-2 TRBV7-8 TGTGCCAGCAGCTTAGCAGGGGATGCGGTCGGCTACACCTTC CASSLAGDAVGYTF
TRBD1 . TRBJ1-4 TRBV30 TGTGCCTGGAGTGTGACAGGGACAACTAATGAAAAACTGTTTTTT CAWSVTGTTNEKLFF
TRBD1 . TRBJ1-2 TRBV28 TGTGCCAGCAGTTCTTGGACAGGCTCCGGTGGCTACACCTTC CASSSWTGSGGYTF
. . TRBJ1-5 TRBV4-1 TGCGCCAGCAGCCCCCAATCGGCAGATTATAGCAATCAGCCCCAGCATTTT CASSPQSADYSNQPQHF
TRBD1 . TRBJ1-5 TRBV5-1 TGCGCCAGCAGCACAGGGACAGGGAATCAGCCCCAGCATTTT CASSTGTGNQPQHF
. . TRBJ1-2 TRBV27 TGTGCCAGCAGTTCTATAGACAAGAACTATGGCTACACCTTC CASSSIDKNYGYTF
TRBD2 . TRBJ2-2 TRBV5-1 TGCGCCAGCAGCTTGGACGTAGCGGGAGGTCCGGGCGGGGAGCTGTTTTTT CASSLDVAGGPGGELFF
. . TRBJ2-2 TRBV2 TGTGCCAGCAGTGAAAGTTCCAGGGTCGGGGAGCTGTTTTTT CASSESSRVGELFF
. . TRBJ2-7 TRBV5-1 TGCGCCAGCAGCTTGGGACTAGAGGAGGAATACGAGCAGTACTTC CASSLGLEEEYEQYF
TRBD1 . TRBJ1-1 TRBV28 TGTGCCAGCAGGAGATCCACGGACAGGAACAGGGCGGATTGGGTCCTAAAAGCTTTCTTT CASRRSTDRNRADWVLKAFF
. . TRBJ2-1 TRBV11-2 TGTGCCAGCAGCCTGCCCCCCCGTTTTCTGGGAGGCTACAATGAGCAGTTCTTC CASSLPPRFLGGYNEQFF
TRBD1 . TRBJ1-4 TRBV15 TGTGCCACCAGCACAAAGGGGGCGACTAATGAAAAACTGTTTTTT CATSTKGATNEKLFF
TRBD2 . TRBJ2-6 TRBV27 TGTGCCAGCAGCAGACTAGCGGTTGACTCTGGGGCCAACGTCCTGACTTTC CASSRLAVDSGANVLTF
TRBD2 . TRBJ2-3 TRBV7-2 TGTGCCAGCAGCGCTACCGGGGGGGGCTCCGGGCAGTATTTT CASSATGGGSGQYF
. . TRBJ2-7 TRBV14 TGTGCCAGCAGCCAAAAGCCGGGGGTAGGCTACGAGCAGTACTTC CASSQKPGVGYEQYF
TRBD1 . TRBJ1-3 TRBV11-2 TGTGCCAGCAGTCGAACATACAGGGGTGGAAACACCATATATTTT CASSRTYRGGNTIYF
TRBD2 . TRBJ2-1 TRBV5-8 TGTGCCAGCAGCCCAGACCCAGCGGGAAGGACTGAGCAGTTCTTC CASSPDPAGRTEQFF
. . TRBJ2-1 TRBV18 TGTGCCAGCTCCCTTTCATTCGTGGCAGGGAACTATGGCAATGAGCAGTTCTTC CASSLSFVAGNYGNEQFF
TRBD2 . TRBJ2-7 TRBV7-3 TGTGCCAGCAGCGCCTCTAGCGGACACTACGAGCAGTACTTC CASSASSGHYEQYF
. once TRBJ2-2 TRBV30 TGTGCCGCCCGCCACAGAATACAGGGGGAGCTGTTTTTT CAARHRIQGELFF
TRBD2 . TRBJ2-1 TRBV5-4 TGTGCCAGCAGCTCTATAGCGGGTCGCTACAATGAGCAGTTCTTC CASSSIAGRYNEQFF
TRBD1 . TRBJ2-5 TRBV28 TGTGCCAGCAGTCCCATTACACCCGTGCAGGGGGAAGAGACCCAGTACTTC CASSPITPVQGEETQYF
TRBD1 . TRBJ1-2 TRBV10-3 TGTGCCATCAGAACCGGGACAGGGGTAGGCTACACCTTC CAIRTGTGVGYTF
TRBD1 . TRBJ2-7 TRBV7-9 TGTGCCAGCAGCGGAGCGGGACAGGGCTACGAGCAGTACTTC CASSGAGQGYEQYF
. few TRBJ2-7 TRBV5-5 TGTGCCAGCAGCTTGGAGGCAGATTACGAGCAGTACTTC CASSLEADYEQYF
. . TRBJ1-3 TRBV30 TGTGCCTGGAGTGCCACTGGCGGAAACACCATATATTTT CAWSATGGNTIYF